This is a list of T cell receptor beta chains from one sample in a study of control samples from healthy donors and cancer patients. The protocol was immunoSEQ multiplex PCR, while the TCRdb copy is restricted to in-frame clones and leaves out a portion. This sample has about 110,000 clones, with roughly 89% found just once. Sequenced input: blood. These receptors all stem from a woman between 50 and 59 years old in good health. CDR3s include the opening cysteine and the closing phenylalanine or tryptophan. Fields, in order: D gene, CDR3 length, J gene, V gene, clone size, CDR3 DNA, CDR3 protein. D genes are given only for firm matches. Some rows have no size entry. The others give once, few or many, or a class for an expanded clone.

- 17 TRBJ2-3 TRBV3-1/TRBV3-2 - TGTGCCAGCAGCCCCTCAGGGGGACCGCGGGGCGCAGATACGCAGTATTTT CASSPSGGPRGADTQYF
- 13 TRBJ1-5 TRBV7-2 - TGTGCCAGCGGGCAGGGTGGCAATCAGCCCCAGCATTTT CASGQGGNQPQHF
TRBD2 16 TRBJ2-3 TRBV18 - TGTGCCAGCTCACCACGGAGCGGGGGGGCGGCAGATACGCAGTATTTT CASSPRSGGAADTQYF
- 14 TRBJ2-5 TRBV5-1 - TGCGCCAGCAGCTTAGCACCTACACAAGAGACCCAGTACTTC CASSLAPTQETQYF
TRBD2 15 TRBJ2-5 TRBV5-1 - TGCGCCAGCAGCCCACGGGGACTAGATACGGAGACCCAGTACTTC CASSPRGLDTETQYF
- 15 TRBJ2-6 TRBV9 - TGTGCCAGCAGCGGGGGGGCCGTAGGAGCCAACGTCCTGACTTTC CASSGGAVGANVLTF
TRBD1 13 TRBJ2-5 TRBV29-1 - TGCAGCCTTTCGGGACAGCCGGTAGAGACCCAGTACTTC CSLSGQPVETQYF
- 16 TRBJ2-3 TRBV19 - TGTGCCAGTACCAAGGGGCGGGATAGTAGCCCAGATACGCAGTATTTT CASTKGRDSSPDTQYF
TRBD1 15 TRBJ2-1 TRBV6-5 - TGTGCCAGCAGTTTGCCGGGACAGGGGGCCGATGAGCAGTTCTTC CASSLPGQGADEQFF
TRBD2 13 TRBJ2-4 TRBV10-2 - TGCGCCAGCAGGGGGACTAGCTTAAACATTCAGTACTTC CASRGTSLNIQYF
- 13 TRBJ2-4 TRBV13 - TGTGCCAGCAGCCGGGACGCCAAAAACATTCAGTACTTC CASSRDAKNIQYF
- 15 TRBJ2-4 TRBV30 - TGTGCCTGGAGTACACAGGGTGTGGGCAAAAACATTCAGTACTTC CAWSTQGVGKNIQYF
TRBD1 14 TRBJ2-7 TRBV27 - TGTGCCAGCAGTCCCGGGACAGGGGACTACGAGCAGTACTTC CASSPGTGDYEQYF
TRBD2 16 TRBJ2-3 TRBV27 - TGTGCCAGCAGTTTTGGGGAGGGACTTTCCACAGATACGCAGTATTTT CASSFGEGLSTDTQYF
- 13 TRBJ1-5 TRBV25-1 - TGTGCCAGCAGTGCCAGGGAACATCAGCCCCAGCATTTT CASSAREHQPQHF
- 14 TRBJ2-2 TRBV7-9 - TGTGCCAGCAGCTTAGGAGGAATGGCCGGGGAGCTGTTTTTT CASSLGGMAGELFF
- 11 TRBJ1-6 TRBV2 - TGTGCCAGCAACGGGGATTCACCCCTCCACTTT CASNGDSPLHF
TRBD2 16 TRBJ2-5 TRBV7-7 - TGTGCCAGCAGCCCCAACTCGGGAGGGGGTCGGGAGACCCAGTACTTC CASSPNSGGGRETQYF
TRBD1 14 TRBJ2-7 TRBV13 once TGTGCCAGCAGATTGGGACAGAACAACTACGAGCAGTACTTC CASRLGQNNYEQYF
TRBD1 13 TRBJ2-7 TRBV5-1 - TGCGCCAGCAGCCACCAGGGGGCCTACGAGCAGTACTTC CASSHQGAYEQYF
TRBD2 17 TRBJ2-2 TRBV7-9 - TGTGCCAGCAGCTTACGTCAGGGAGGGAAAAACACCGGGGAGCTGTTTTTT CASSLRQGGKNTGELFF
- 15 TRBJ1-2 TRBV7-9 - TGTGCCAGCAGCTCTGACGCGGACGGGACTTATGGCTACACCTTC CASSSDADGTYGYTF
TRBD2 18 TRBJ2-3 TRBV7-9 - TGTGCCAGCAGCTTCCGTCGCGAGTTAGCGGGAGGCACAGATACGCAGTATTTT CASSFRRELAGGTDTQYF
- 12 TRBJ2-1 TRBV5-1 - TGCGCCAGCAGCCTGGCAGGTGGGGGAGCGTTCTTC CASSLAGGGAFF
- 14 TRBJ1-4 TRBV30 - TGTGCCCTGGCCCGGCAGGGATCTAATGAAAAACTGTTTTTT CALARQGSNEKLFF
- 14 TRBJ1-2 TRBV15 - TGCGCCACCAGCAGAGATGGGGCTAACTATGGCTACACCTTC CATSRDGANYGYTF
- 13 TRBJ1-1 TRBV7-3 - TGTGCCAGCAGCTCCACGAAGGACACTGAAGCTTTCTTT CASSSTKDTEAFF
- 15 TRBJ1-1 TRBV24-1 - TGTGCCACCAGTGATACGGGTGCTGGTAACACTGAAGCTTTCTTT CATSDTGAGNTEAFF
- 14 TRBJ2-1 TRBV24-1 - TGTGCCACCAGTGATTTGTGGGCTAGTGATGAGCAGTTCTTC CATSDLWASDEQFF
- 12 TRBJ2-5 TRBV11-2 - TGTGCCAGCGGGAGACGTTCGGAGACCCAGTACTTC CASGRRSETQYF
TRBD2 16 TRBJ2-7 TRBV10-3 - TGTGCCATCAGTGAGTCGGGACTAGCGAACTCCTACGAGCAGTACTTC CAISESGLANSYEQYF
TRBD1 16 TRBJ1-4 TRBV3-1/TRBV3-2 once TGTGCCAGCAGCTCACGGGGGACAGGGGGCGTTGGAAAACTGTTTTTT CASSSRGTGGVGKLFF
- 15 TRBJ2-4 TRBV5-4 - TGTGCCAGCAGCTTCATGACAGGAGTCAAAAACATTCAGTACTTC CASSFMTGVKNIQYF
TRBD1 16 TRBJ2-3 TRBV18 once TGTGCCAGCTCTACCAGTGGGACAGGGGGCACAGATACGCAGTATTTT CASSTSGTGGTDTQYF
TRBD1 15 TRBJ1-5 TRBV19 once TGTGCCAGTAGTAGGCGACAGGGCAGGATAGGACCCCAGCATTTT CASSRRQGRIGPQHF
- 13 TRBJ2-6 TRBV11-2 - TGTGCCAGCAGGCCAGGGGAAGCCAACGTCCTGACTTTC CASRPGEANVLTF
- 15 TRBJ2-2 TRBV7-3 - TGTGCCAGCAGCTTAAGACCAGGGATCACCGGGGAGCTGTTTTTT CASSLRPGITGELFF
- 17 TRBJ1-6 TRBV27 - TGTGCCAGCAGTTTAGGAGGGTTAGGGCCCTATAATTCACCCCTCCACTTT CASSLGGLGPYNSPLHF
TRBD2 14 TRBJ2-1 TRBV2 - TGTGCCAGCAGGGAGTCTAGCGGGTACAATGAGCAGTTCTTC CASRESSGYNEQFF